This entry describes one T cell receptor (beta chain). Its antigen is unknown. Germline loops: CDR1 MNHEY, CDR2 SMNVEV (reference sequence). The CDR3 totals 13 residues. Primers included in the PCR were 60 Vbeta and 13 Jbeta primers. Generated by immunoSEQ multiplex PCR, the TCRdb table keeps only in-frame clones and is missing some. The repertoire holds some 200,000 clones, with roughly 80% as singletons. This sample was included in a study of cytomegalovirus exposure and HLA in healthy donors. Study-wide findings and caveats: It has been reported that TCR beta sequences accurately predicted the HLA-A and HLA-B alleles of most subjects. An analysis done earlier found most TCR beta V segments productive about 87% or about 30% of the time. Trimming of TCR beta V- and J-genes showed a link, identified in a later analysis, to a missense DCLRE1C variant.

Material for sequencing was PBMCs. The sequence was collected from a man aged 50-59 years in good health and CMV-seronegative. The rearrangement links TRBV27 to TRBJ2-5, with 7 nucleotides matching TRBD2. The end of the DNA fits TRBJ2-7 better, so the J call may be wrong. The CDR3 coding sequence is TGTGCCAGCAGTTCCTCTCCGGGGGGCGAGCAGTACTTC. Translated: CASSSSPGGEQYF.